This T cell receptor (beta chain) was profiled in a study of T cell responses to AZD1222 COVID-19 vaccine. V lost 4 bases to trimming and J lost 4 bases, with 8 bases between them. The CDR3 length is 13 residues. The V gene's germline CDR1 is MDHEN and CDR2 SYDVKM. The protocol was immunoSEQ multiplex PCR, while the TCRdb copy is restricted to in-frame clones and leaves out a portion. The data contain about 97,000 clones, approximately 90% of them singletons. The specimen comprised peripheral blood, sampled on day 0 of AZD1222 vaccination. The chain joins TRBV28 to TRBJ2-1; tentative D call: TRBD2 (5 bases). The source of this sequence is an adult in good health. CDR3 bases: TGTGCCAGCAGTTACGGCGGGTACAATGAGCAGTTCTTC. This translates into CASSYGGYNEQFF.